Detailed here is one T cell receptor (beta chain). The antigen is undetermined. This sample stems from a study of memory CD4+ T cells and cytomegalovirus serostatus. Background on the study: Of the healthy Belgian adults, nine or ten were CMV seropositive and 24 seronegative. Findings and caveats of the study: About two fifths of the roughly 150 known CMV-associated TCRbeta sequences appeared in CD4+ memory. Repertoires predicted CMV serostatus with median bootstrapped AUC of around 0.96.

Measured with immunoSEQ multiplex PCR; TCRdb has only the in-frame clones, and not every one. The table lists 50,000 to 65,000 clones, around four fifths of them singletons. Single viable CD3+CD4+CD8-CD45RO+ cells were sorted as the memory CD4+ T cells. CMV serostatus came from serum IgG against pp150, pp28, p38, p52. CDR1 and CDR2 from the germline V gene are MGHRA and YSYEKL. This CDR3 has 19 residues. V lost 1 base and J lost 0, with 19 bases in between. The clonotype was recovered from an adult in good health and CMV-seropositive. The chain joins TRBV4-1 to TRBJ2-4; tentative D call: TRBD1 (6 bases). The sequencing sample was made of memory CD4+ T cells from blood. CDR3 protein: CASSQGLAGTPLAKNIQYF. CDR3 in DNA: TGCGCCAGCAGCCAAGGTTTGGCCGGGACACCCCTAGCCAAAAACATTCAGTACTTC.